The source of this T cell receptor (beta chain) is a study of human T cells and chemical hapten exposure. Study details: Patch tests applied 0.01% DPC to the upper back, read at 6 days.

Time point given: patch test 2, 6 weeks after DPC sensitization. Treatment in this sample: therapeutic diphenylcyclopropenone sensitization with weekly scalp DPC. TCRdb re-derived calls from the RACE reads in MiXCR, one entry per CDR3 protein. The sample lists 110,000 or so distinct CDR3 sequences; about a tenth were seen once. Between the trimmed V and J ends, which lost 0 bases and 2 bases, there was a span of 18 bases. In germline, CDR1 is SNHLY, CDR2 FYNNEI. The CDR3 consists of 18 residues. The receptor was isolated from a woman aged 40 to 50 with alopecia areata. Some clones in this sample may be carry-over from other donors' samples. The V and J genes are TRBV2 and TRBJ2-3, with D tentatively TRBD1 or TRBD2 (6 bases each). The specimen was whole blood, collected in connection with sensitization to the hapten diphenylcyclopropenone (DPC). The CDR3: CASSEAGGLRKSTDTQYF. The CDR3 DNA is TGTGCCAGCAGTGAAGCAGGGGGACTCCGGAAATCCACAGATACGCAGTATTTT.